The clone carrying this T cell receptor beta chain was seen once. Antigen specificity is unknown. This entry is derived from a study of persistence of HIV-infected CD4 T cells. The overall study: Donors had been on suppressive ART for a median of about 8 years. Anti-CD3/anti-CD28 beads activated more cells than antigen stimulation did.

The immunoSEQ assay was version 4, run in survey mode. Genomic DNA was diluted to around 10 ng/uL, up to roughly 1 ug per sample. Assay: immunoSEQ multiplex PCR; the TCRdb copy retains only in-frame clones and omits some. This sample has around 40,000 clones, with less than 90% found just once. Anti-CD3/anti-CD28 beads served as a nonspecific positive control stimulus. Sorting of responding CD4+ T cells relied on upregulated CD40 ligand together with CD69. Overall study results and limits: Within sorted populations, more oligoclonal TCRs accompanied more oligoclonal proviruses.

The TCR sequence derives from an adult woman with HIV who was CMV-seropositive. The material sequenced was CD4+ T cells sorted from PBMCs after 18-hour stimulation, taken from a patient who received antiretroviral therapy.

The CDR3 region has the DNA TGTGCCAGCAGCCCCAGGACAGGGACTGAAGCTTTCTTT. Its translation is CASSPRTGTEAFF. V usage is TRBV5-4 and J usage is TRBJ1-1; 8 bases fit TRBD1. Germline-derived CDR1 and CDR2 are SGHNT and YYREEE (reference sequence). The V and J ends lost 4 bases and 5 bases, in that order; junction bases with no gene match: 4. The CDR3 consists of 13 residues.